These 20 T cell receptor beta chains originate from one sample sequenced in a study of T cells in Graves' hyperthyroidism and ophthalmopathy. Amplification targeted TCR beta CDR3 regions from RNA transcripts. The HTBI primer set drove a first-round RT-PCR of the TCR CDR3. TCRdb independently ran MiXCR on the multiplex PCR reads; one entry per CDR3 protein. The table lists 690,000 or so distinct CDR3 sequences, approximately 18% of them singletons. Sequencing input: blood. These TCRs come from a woman aged 45-60 years with Graves' hyperthyroidism that later progressed to Graves' ophthalmopathy.

The rearrangement links TRBV30 to TRBJ2-7; possible D gene TRBD1, 6 bases. The CDR3 consists of 12 residues. Germline V gene data show CDR1 as GTSNPN and CDR2 as SVGIG (reference sequence). Trimming left V 4 bases short and J 6 bases short, with 13 bases between. The CDR3: CAWTGTSVEQYF. For the CDR3, the DNA is TGTGCCTGGACCGGGACATCGGTCGAGCAGTACTTC.

The rearrangement links TRBV4-2 to TRBJ2-7, with 8 bases identical to TRBD1. Germline CDR1 LGHNA, CDR2 YNFKEQ. V dropped 1 base and J dropped 7; count of bases not matched to a gene: 15. This CDR3 has 17 residues. CDR3 nucleotides: TGTGCCAGCAGCCAAGGGTACGGGACAGGCCCCACGGGAGAGCAGTACTTC. It encodes CASSQGYGTGPTGEQYF.

V usage is TRBV29-1 and J usage is TRBJ1-1; possible D gene TRBD1, 5 bases. This CDR3 is built from 15 residues. Per the germline V gene, CDR1 is SQVTM and CDR2 is ANQGSEA. V dropped 1 base and J dropped 3 bases, with 15 bases sitting between them. The CDR3 reads CSVEGLQGMDTEAFF. The CDR3, as DNA: TGCAGCGTTGAAGGATTGCAGGGAATGGACACTGAAGCTTTCTTT. The whole variable domain, filled in from reference TRBV29-1 and TRBJ1-1, reads SAVISQKPSRDICQRGTSLTIQCQVDSQVTMMFWYRQQPGQSLTLIATANQGSEATYESGFVIDKFPISRPNLTFSTLTVSNMSPEDSSIYLCSVEGLQGMDTEAFFGQGTRLTVV.

This clonotype has at least ten counts. This chain uses TRBV6-5 with TRBJ2-5; D remains unclear. Trimming took 2 bases from V and 5 from J, leaving 12 bases between them. This CDR3 is built from 14 residues. Germline V CDR1 and CDR2: MNHEY, SVGAGI. CDR3 amino acids: CASSYVTRWETQYF. The CDR3 DNA reads as TGTGCCAGCAGTTACGTCACCCGCTGGGAGACCCAGTACTTC.

This clonotype was seen many times. The genes are TRBV11-2 and TRBJ2-1; D is undetermined. CDR3 size: 16 residues. V was cut by 1 base and J by 0 bases, with 10 bases left in between. Germline CDR1 SGHAT, CDR2 FQNNGV. DNA of the CDR3: TGTGCCAGCAGCTTAGGTTACAGTGTCTCCTACAATGAGCAGTTCTTC. Translation gives CASSLGYSVSYNEQFF.

In this sample, this clonotype turned up many times. This chain connects TRBV6-1 to TRBJ2-3, with TRBD2 matching over 14 bases. Germline V gene sequence: CDR1 MNHNS, CDR2 SASEGT. The CDR3 is 18 amino acids. After removal of 4 bases from V and 0 bases from J, the junction contained 6 bases not matched to a gene. In DNA, the CDR3 is TGTGCCAGCAGTGTCCCGGGACTAGCGGGGGCTAGCACAGATACGCAGTATTTT. Translation gives CASSVPGLAGASTDTQYF.

The V gene is TRBV5-1, the J gene TRBJ2-4; 10 bases are shared with TRBD1. Germline CDR1 SGHRS, CDR2 YFSETQ. This CDR3 has 16 residues. V shed 4 bases, J shed 2 bases, and the junction held 6 bases outside the gene matches. CDR3 protein: CASSGDRGRSKNIQYF. The CDR3 nucleotides are TGCGCCAGCAGCGGAGACAGGGGGCGGTCCAAAAACATTCAGTACTTC.

This clonotype was seen many times. The chain is built from TRBV20-1 and TRBJ2-4; 7 bases are a match to TRBD1. The J segment lost 7 bases and the V segment lost 4 bases, leaving 7 bases of the junction unmatched. This CDR3 has 13 residues. Per germline, CDR1 DFQATT and CDR2 SNEGSKA (reference sequence). CDR3 sequence (DNA): TGCAGTGCTACAGACAGGGTTGGTAACATTCAGTACTTC. Protein: CSATDRVGNIQYF.

The chain links TRBV19 to TRBJ2-3, with 7 bases lining up with TRBD2. The CDR3 runs to 15 residues. The V gene's germline CDR1 is LNHDA and CDR2 SQIVND (reference sequence). With V trimmed by 3 bases and J by 3 bases, 6 bases remained unmatched. Written as DNA, the CDR3 is TGTGCCAGTAGTATCGCAGGGAGGGTGACAGATACGCAGTATTTT. It is translated as CASSIAGRVTDTQYF.

There are many counts of this clonotype. This chain's CDR3 is CAWSFNRGSNQPQHF. The DNA of the CDR3 is TGTGCCTGGAGCTTTAACAGGGGAAGTAATCAGCCCCAGCATTTT. The rearrangement uses TRBV30 and TRBJ1-5, with 7 nucleotides matching TRBD1. The CDR3 loop spans 15 amino acids. The germline V gene encodes CDR1 GTSNPN and CDR2 SVGIG (reference sequence). J gave up 4 bases and V 3 bases, and 9 bases lay outside the gene matches.

The chain uses TRBV3-1 and TRBJ2-7; D may correspond to TRBD1 or TRBD2 (5 bases each). CDR3 length: 16 amino acids. CDR1 and CDR2 (germline): LGHDT, YNNKEL (reference sequence). V was cut by 0 bases and J by 2 bases, with 14 bases left in between. The CDR3 loop is CASSQELGPGTYEQYF. DNA for the CDR3: TGTGCCAGCAGCCAAGAGCTGGGGCCGGGGACCTACGAGCAGTACTTC.

This clonotype was seen many times. DNA of the CDR3: TGCGCCAGCAGCTTGGCGGGTTGGCGGGGCGTGCAGTTCTTC. Its translation: CASSLAGWRGVQFF. The chain couples TRBV5-1 to TRBJ2-1; TRBD2 is a possible D gene (6 bases). The CDR3 contains 14 residues. The germline CDR1 and CDR2 sequences are SGHRS and YFSETQ. V shed 0 bases and J shed 12 bases, with 16 bases lying between them.

V gene TRBV6-5 combines with J gene TRBJ2-1, with D maybe TRBD1 (6 bases). This CDR3 is 14 amino acids long. Per the germline V gene, CDR1 is MNHEY and CDR2 is SVGAGI. Trimming removed 2 bases from V and 9 bases from J, with 14 bases in between. The CDR3 is CASSYPTGFGEQFF. DNA of the CDR3: TGTGCCAGCAGTTACCCTACAGGGTTTGGTGAGCAGTTCTTC.

V gene TRBV12-3 or TRBV12-4 combines with J gene TRBJ1-3, with D unclear. The CDR3 loop spans 14 amino acids. Trimming took 6 bases from V and 1 from J, leaving 10 bases between them. CDR3 DNA sequence: TGTGCCAGCAGCCCTACAGAGTCTGGAAACACCATATATTTT. This encodes CASSPTESGNTIYF.

In its sample, this clonotype was seen many times. The V call is TRBV20-1, the J call TRBJ2-2; the match to TRBD1 covers 7 bases. The CDR3 sequence is 16 residues long. In germline, CDR1 is DFQATT, CDR2 SNEGSKA (reference sequence). The ends lost 0 bases at V and 4 bases at J; junction bases unmatched: 8. CDR3 protein: CSARDHTGVGTGELFF. In nucleotides, the CDR3 is TGCAGTGCTAGAGATCATACAGGGGTGGGCACCGGGGAGCTGTTTTTT.

This clonotype was detected ten times or more. The chain is built from TRBV9 and TRBJ2-2; perhaps TRBD1 as D (6 bases). Trimming took 4 bases from V and 4 from J, leaving 14 bases between them. Germline V gene sequence: CDR1 SGDLS, CDR2 YYNGEE. The length of the CDR3 is 15 residues. The CDR3 sequence: CASSLGGQSTGELFF. DNA for the CDR3: TGTGCCAGCAGCTTAGGCGGACAGAGCACCGGGGAGCTGTTTTTT.

The chain employs TRBV6-1 and TRBJ2-7; TRBD1 matches 7 bases. Germline trimming cut 6 bases from V and 2 bases from J; bases unmatched to any gene: 10. Germline CDR1 reads MNHNS; CDR2 reads SASEGT. CDR3 size: 15 residues. The CDR3 sequence is CASSYGQEPPYEQYF. In DNA form, the CDR3 reads TGTGCCAGCAGCTACGGACAGGAACCACCCTACGAGCAGTACTTC.

The rearrangement joins TRBV2 to TRBJ2-3; D is uncertain. V gave up 2 bases and J gave up 2 bases, with 8 bases separating them. Germline lookup yields CDR1 SNHLY and CDR2 FYNNEI. CDR3 length: 14 residues. In DNA, the CDR3 is TGTGCCAGCAGTGAAAACTCCTTCACAGATACGCAGTATTTT. As protein: CASSENSFTDTQYF.

J is TRBJ1-3 and V is TRBV9; tentatively, D is TRBD1 (6 bases). Germline CDR1 reads SGDLS; CDR2 reads YYNGEE. The V and J ends lost 3 bases and 4 bases respectively, with 17 bases between them. The CDR3 totals 16 residues. The CDR3 reads CASSEQGFGTGNTIYF. CDR3 coding DNA: TGTGCCAGCAGCGAACAGGGATTCGGGACGGGAAACACCATATATTTT.

This clonotype showed up many times. This chain connects TRBV5-5 to TRBJ1-2; a possible D gene is TRBD1 (6 bases). Germline assignment: CDR1 SGHKS and CDR2 YYEKEE (reference sequence). The ends were cut back, 3 bases at V and 6 bases at J, with 12 bases in the middle. CDR3 length: 13 residues. The CDR3 sequence: CASSYGQTDGYTF. The DNA for the CDR3 is TGTGCCAGCAGCTACGGACAGACGGATGGCTACACCTTC.